These 27 T cell receptor beta chains came from one sample sequenced in a study of cytomegalovirus exposure and HLA in healthy donors. Primers: 60 Vbeta forward and 13 Jbeta reverse. Profiling relied on immunoSEQ multiplex PCR, and the TCRdb table lists in-frame clones only, not all of them. The repertoire holds 70,000 or so clones, with about 61% as singletons. Input material: PBMCs. These receptors originate from a woman aged 45-65 years in good health and CMV-seronegative.

This chain connects TRBV7-2 to TRBJ2-7; a possible D gene is TRBD2 (6 bases). Germline V gene sequence: CDR1 SGHTA, CDR2 FQGNSA. This CDR3 has 15 residues. V lost 5 bases and J lost 0, with 14 bases in between. CDR3 loop: CASSPAGGRSYEQYF. Here the CDR3 DNA reads TGTGCCAGCAGCCCCGCCGGGGGACGCTCCTACGAGCAGTACTTC.

V is TRBV19 and J is TRBJ2-3; 10 bases align to TRBD2. After removal of 0 bases from V and 3 bases from J, the junction contained 15 bases not matched to a gene. Germline CDR1 and CDR2: LNHDA and SQIVND (reference sequence). There are 20 residues in the CDR3. CDR3 amino acids: CASSIDFSSGSDHITDTQYF. In DNA form, the CDR3 reads TGTGCCAGTAGTATAGATTTTTCTAGCGGGAGCGATCATATTACAGATACGCAGTATTTT.

V gene TRBV25-1 combines with J gene TRBJ1-2; 7 bases map to TRBD1. V shed 6 bases, J shed 3 bases, and the junction held 4 bases outside the gene matches. CDR1 is MGHDK, CDR2 SYGVNS, per germline. The CDR3 extends over 13 amino acids. In DNA, the CDR3 is TGTGCCAGCAGACAGGGGATCGACTATGGCTACACCTTC. Protein: CASRQGIDYGYTF.

This sequence joins TRBV29-1 and TRBJ1-2; TRBD1 agrees at 8 bases. Looked up from germline, CDR1 is SQVTM and CDR2 is ANQGSEA. The CDR3 consists of 13 residues. With 6 bases clipped from V and 8 bases from J, the junction kept 11 bases outside the gene matches. CDR3 sequence (DNA): TGCAGCGTGGACCAGACAGGGGCAGGGGGCTACACCTTC. This sequence encodes CSVDQTGAGGYTF.

J is TRBJ1-1 and V is TRBV7-9; 8 bases line up with TRBD1. Trimming removed 0 bases from V and 2 bases from J; junction bases left unmatched: 5. The CDR3 sequence is 16 residues long. Per the germline V gene, CDR1 is SEHNR and CDR2 is FQNEAQ (reference sequence). The CDR3 reads CASSLALDRENTEAFF. The CDR3 nucleotides read TGTGCCAGCAGCTTAGCTCTGGACAGGGAAAACACTGAAGCTTTCTTT.

The chain employs TRBV9 and TRBJ1-2; D possibly corresponds to TRBD1 (6 bases). Looked up from germline, CDR1 is SGDLS and CDR2 is YYNGEE. CDR3 length equals 15 residues. Trimming removed 3 bases from V and 4 bases from J, with 16 bases in between. The CDR3 sequence is CASSGPTGYPYGYTF. DNA of the CDR3: TGTGCCAGCAGCGGACCGACAGGTTACCCCTATGGCTACACCTTC.

The chain carries TRBV6-5 and TRBJ2-3, with TRBD2 matching 8 bases. Germline values: CDR1 MNHEY, CDR2 SVGAGI. Trimming removed 8 bases from V and 6 bases from J; junction bases left unmatched: 13. This CDR3 comprises 15 residues. The CDR3, as DNA: TGTGCCAGCGCTAGCGGGCAGGGGCCTTGGGATACGCAGTATTTT. As protein: CASASGQGPWDTQYF.

The chain recombines TRBV4-3 with TRBJ2-2; 12 bases map to TRBD2. The CDR3 length is 17 residues. Trimming at V came to 2 bases and at J to 6 bases, leaving 7 bases not matched to a gene. CDR1 is LGHNA and CDR2 is YSLEER in the germline V gene. The CDR3 nucleotides read TGCGCCAGCAGCCAATTGCCGGGACTAGCGGGTTCCGGGGAGCTGTTTTTT. Translation: CASSQLPGLAGSGELFF.

This clone was seen only a few times. This chain uses TRBV7-2 with TRBJ2-7, with D perhaps matching TRBD1 (6 bases). The CDR3 loop spans 14 amino acids. CDR1 and CDR2 (germline): SGHTA, FQGNSA. Trimming removed 5 bases from V and 6 bases from J, with 17 bases in between. CDR3 region: CASSLQTGTGEQYF. The DNA of the CDR3 is TGTGCCAGCAGCCTTCAAACAGGGACGGGCGAGCAGTACTTC.

The CDR3 coding sequence is TGTGCCAGCTCACCGACTTCGGGGAGCAGTAATAATTCACCCCTCCACTTT. Amino acids: CASSPTSGSSNNSPLHF. The J gene is TRBJ1-6, the V gene TRBV18; no clear D gene. The CDR3 spans 17 residues. Trimming took off 3 bases at V and 5 bases at J, with 17 bases between the two ends. CDR1 KGHSH and CDR2 LQKENI come from the germline V gene.

The V and J genes are TRBV5-6 and TRBJ1-2; D not resolved. The CDR3 extends over 12 amino acids. Germline assignment: CDR1 SGHDT and CDR2 YYEEEE. V lost 7 bases, J lost 7 bases, and 14 bases lay in between. CDR3 loop: CASDSRGGGYTF. The CDR3 DNA follows: TGTGCCAGCGACTCCCGGGGTGGTGGCTACACCTTC.

This chain uses TRBV9 with TRBJ2-3, with D possibly TRBD1 on 7 matching bases. V was cut by 1 base and J by 4 bases, with 19 bases left in between. The CDR3 is made up of 17 amino acids. Germline V gives CDR1 SGDLS, CDR2 YYNGEE. The CDR3 protein is CASSVLPGGSTSDTQYF. The CDR3 region has the DNA TGTGCCAGCAGCGTACTCCCAGGGGGGTCGACGTCAGATACGCAGTATTTT. The full variable domain, in which reference TRBV9 and TRBJ2-3 provide the parts outside the CDR3, is DSGVTQTPKHLITATGQRVTLRCSPRSGDLSVYWYQQSLDQGLQFLIQYYNGEERAKGNILERFSAQQFPDLHSELNLSSLELGDSALYFCASSVLPGGSTSDTQYFGPGTRLTVL.

This chain connects TRBV19 to TRBJ2-7, with 7 positions matching TRBD2. The CDR3 contains 15 residues. The V and J ends lost 0 bases and 5 bases, in that order; junction bases with no gene match: 7. Germline V gene data show CDR1 as LNHDA and CDR2 as SQIVND (reference sequence). The DNA of the CDR3 is TGTGCCAGTAGTATAGATAGGGCAGGGAGGGACGAGCAGTACTTC. Amino acid sequence: CASSIDRAGRDEQYF.

V gene TRBV5-1 combines with J gene TRBJ1-2, with D maybe TRBD1 (5 bases). V lost 5 bases, J lost 8 bases, and 13 bases lay in between. There are 12 residues in the CDR3. Germline V gives CDR1 SGHRS, CDR2 YFSETQ. As DNA, the CDR3 is TGCGCCAGCAGTTTTGACAGAGACGGCTACACCTTC. This encodes CASSFDRDGYTF.

V usage is TRBV4-3 and J usage is TRBJ2-3, with 13 bases lining up with TRBD2. V was clipped by 6 bases and J by 6 bases; unmatched bases: 9. The CDR3 has 16 amino acids. Germline V CDR1 and CDR2: LGHNA, YSLEER. CDR3 in amino acids: CASSLVLAGGSDTQYF. Written as DNA, the CDR3 is TGCGCCAGCAGTCTAGTACTAGCGGGAGGGTCGGATACGCAGTATTTT.

This chain uses TRBV7-8 with TRBJ2-2; 14 bases match TRBD2. The CDR3 covers 18 residues. With V trimmed by 4 bases and J by 7 bases, 11 bases remained unmatched. Germline lookup yields CDR1 SGHVS and CDR2 FQNEAQ. This CDR3 reads CASSSGGTSGRIFGELFF. Here the CDR3 DNA reads TGTGCCAGCAGCTCAGGAGGGACTAGCGGGAGAATTTTCGGGGAGCTGTTTTTT.

This chain connects TRBV6-5 to TRBJ2-7, with D tentatively TRBD2 (5 bases). Germline CDR1 and CDR2: MNHEY and SVGAGI. V was pared by 6 bases and J by 5 bases, with 17 bases between. The CDR3 extends over 14 amino acids. CDR3 residues: CASRTGTAGHEQYF. CDR3 coding DNA: TGTGCCAGCAGAACGGGAACAGCCGGACACGAGCAGTACTTC.

The chain recombines TRBV5-6 with TRBJ1-2; 7 bases agree with TRBD1. Per the germline V gene, CDR1 is SGHDT and CDR2 is YYEEEE. This CDR3 comprises 14 residues. Losses at the gene ends were 5 bases for V and 8 bases for J; bases not matched to a gene: 12. CDR3 sequence reads: CASRDPGGLRGYTF. The DNA for the CDR3 is TGTGCCAGCAGGGACCCAGGGGGATTGAGGGGCTACACCTTC.

The chain employs TRBV5-1 and TRBJ2-5; no definite D call. Germline CDR1 and CDR2: SGHRS and YFSETQ. The CDR3 sequence is 12 residues long. Trimming cost V 0 bases and J 5 bases, with 5 bases left between them. CDR3 sequence: CASSLASETQYF. In nucleotides, the CDR3 is TGCGCCAGCAGCTTGGCCTCGGAGACCCAGTACTTC.

The rearrangement links TRBV10-3 to TRBJ2-3; 8 bases fit TRBD2. Trimming took 4 bases from V and 3 from J; bases not matched to a gene: 6. Germline lookup yields CDR1 ENHRY and CDR2 SYGVKD. There are 15 residues in the CDR3. The chain's CDR3 is CAISAYPGGTDTQYF. CDR3 DNA sequence: TGTGCCATCAGTGCGTATCCGGGAGGGACAGATACGCAGTATTTT.

The chain has TRBV6-6 and TRBJ2-7; 8 positions match TRBD2. The J segment lost 4 bases and the V segment lost 11 bases, leaving 10 bases of the junction unmatched. The CDR3 totals 13 residues. Germline lookup yields CDR1 MNHNY and CDR2 SVGAGI (reference sequence). The CDR3 nucleotides read TGTGCCGCCCGGGAGGGGGAGGTGTACGAGCAGTACTTC. Encoded protein: CAAREGEVYEQYF.

The sample holds a few counts of this clone. The rearrangement uses TRBV12-5 and TRBJ2-3; TRBD2 aligns across 11 bases. Losses at the gene ends were 2 bases for V and 4 bases for J; bases not matched to a gene: 14. The germline gives CDR1 LGHNT, CDR2 FRNRAP. The CDR3 is made up of 19 amino acids. The DNA for the CDR3 is TGTGCTAGTGGTTTGCCCCGGACTAGCGGGTCATACATCCCAGATACGCAGTATTTT. This translates into CASGLPRTSGSYIPDTQYF.

The rearrangement joins TRBV29-1 to TRBJ2-5, with 8 bases identical to TRBD1. Germline CDR1 is SQVTM and CDR2 is ANQGSEA. This CDR3 spans 13 amino acids. CDR3 region: CSIERQGAETQYF. The CDR3 DNA is TGCAGTATTGAAAGGCAGGGGGCAGAGACCCAGTACTTC.

The chain couples TRBV5-4 to TRBJ2-3; tentative D call: TRBD2 (5 bases). Per the germline V gene, CDR1 is SGHNT and CDR2 is YYREEE (reference sequence). Trimming removed 4 bases from V and 6 bases from J, with 15 bases in between. The CDR3 is made up of 14 amino acids. DNA of the CDR3: TGTGCCAGCAGCGCGAATGACGCGGGCGATACGCAGTATTTT. Amino acid sequence: CASSANDAGDTQYF.

The genes are TRBV9 and TRBJ2-3; 8 bases line up with TRBD2. The CDR3 contains 16 residues. The germline V gene has CDR1 SGDLS and CDR2 YYNGEE. The ends lost 0 bases at V and 4 bases at J; junction bases unmatched: 7. CDR3 sequence reads: CASSVGGGTSADTQYF. As DNA, the CDR3 is TGTGCCAGCAGCGTAGGGGGGGGGACTAGTGCAGATACGCAGTATTTT.

The chain carries TRBV5-4 and TRBJ1-1; TRBD1 might be the D (6 bases). The CDR3 is made up of 14 amino acids. Trimming pared 4 bases from V and 0 bases from J, leaving 10 bases between. Per the germline V gene, CDR1 is SGHNT and CDR2 is YYREEE (reference sequence). The CDR3 DNA reads TGTGCCAGCAGCCCGGGGGGGCTGAACACTGAAGCTTTCTTT. This gives the protein CASSPGGLNTEAFF.

The DNA of the CDR3 is TGTGCCAGCAGCTCGCTAGCGGGAGGGCCGGCAGAGACCCAGTACTTC. It encodes CASSSLAGGPAETQYF. The chain carries TRBV11-1 and TRBJ2-5; 12 bases match TRBD2. This CDR3 is built from 16 residues. The ends lost 4 bases at V and 4 bases at J; junction bases unmatched: 7. Germline loops: CDR1 SGHAT, CDR2 FQDESV (reference sequence).